The clone carrying this TCR beta chain appeared once. This entry belongs to a study of cytomegalovirus exposure and HLA in healthy donors. PCR involved 60 Vbeta and 13 Jbeta primers. The data were produced by immunoSEQ multiplex PCR, yet TCRdb's version contains in-frame clones alone and is incomplete. Of approximately 150,000 clones in the sample, approximately 68% were seen once. After removal of 3 bases from V and 0 bases from J, the junction contained 9 bases not matched to a gene. This CDR3 is 17 amino acids long. Germline loops: CDR1 MRHNA, CDR2 SNTAGT. The chain links TRBV6-4 to TRBJ2-7; TRBD2 matches at 9 bases. The source is a man aged 35 to 55 in good health and CMV-seronegative. Specimen: PBMCs. The CDR3 bases are TGTGCCAGCAGTGATAGGGCTAGCGGGACCGCCTCCTACGAGCAGTACTTC. Translation: CASSDRASGTASYEQYF.